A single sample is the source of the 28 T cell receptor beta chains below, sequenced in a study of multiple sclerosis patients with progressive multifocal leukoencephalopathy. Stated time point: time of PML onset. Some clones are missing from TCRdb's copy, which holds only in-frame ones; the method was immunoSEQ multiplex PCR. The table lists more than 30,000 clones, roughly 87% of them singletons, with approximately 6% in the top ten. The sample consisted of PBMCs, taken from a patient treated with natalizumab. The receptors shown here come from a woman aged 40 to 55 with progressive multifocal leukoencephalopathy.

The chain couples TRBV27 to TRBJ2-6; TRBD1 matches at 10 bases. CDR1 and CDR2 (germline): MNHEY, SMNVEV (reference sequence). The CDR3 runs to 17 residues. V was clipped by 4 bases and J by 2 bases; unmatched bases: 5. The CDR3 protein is CASSSRDRGAGANVLTF. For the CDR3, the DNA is TGTGCCAGCAGTTCCAGGGACAGGGGTGCTGGGGCCAACGTCCTGACTTTC.

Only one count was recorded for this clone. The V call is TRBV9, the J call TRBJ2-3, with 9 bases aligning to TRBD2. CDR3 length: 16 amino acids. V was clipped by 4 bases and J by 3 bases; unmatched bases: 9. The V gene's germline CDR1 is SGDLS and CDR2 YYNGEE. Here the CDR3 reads CASSSLVAGGTDTQYF. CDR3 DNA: TGTGCCAGCAGCTCCCTTGTGGCGGGGGGGACAGATACGCAGTATTTT.

CDR3 loop: CASSLAGFGETQYF. In nucleotides, the CDR3 is TGTGCCAGCAGCTTAGCAGGGTTCGGTGAGACCCAGTACTTC. The chain carries TRBV7-2 and TRBJ2-5; D unclear. The CDR3 covers 14 residues. V was shortened by 0 bases and J by 5 bases, with 10 bases between the two germline ends. Germline V gives CDR1 SGHTA, CDR2 FQGNSA.

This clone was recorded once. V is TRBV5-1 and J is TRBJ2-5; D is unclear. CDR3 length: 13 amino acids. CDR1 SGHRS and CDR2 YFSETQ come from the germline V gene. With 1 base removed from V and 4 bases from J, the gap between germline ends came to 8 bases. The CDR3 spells CASSLNVAETQYF. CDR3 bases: TGCGCCAGCAGCTTGAACGTGGCAGAGACCCAGTACTTC.

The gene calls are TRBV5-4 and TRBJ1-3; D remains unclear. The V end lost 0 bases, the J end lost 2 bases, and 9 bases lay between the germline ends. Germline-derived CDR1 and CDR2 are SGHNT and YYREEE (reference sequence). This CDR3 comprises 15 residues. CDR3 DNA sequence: TGTGCCAGCAGCTTGGGCGGGGAACCTGGAAACACCATATATTTT. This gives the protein CASSLGGEPGNTIYF. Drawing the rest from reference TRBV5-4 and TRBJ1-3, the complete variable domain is ETGVTQSPTHLIKTRGQQVTLRCSSQSGHNTVSWYQQALGQGPQFIFQYYREEENGRGNFPPRFSGLQFPNYSSELNVNALELDDSALYLCASSLGGEPGNTIYFGEGSWLTVV.

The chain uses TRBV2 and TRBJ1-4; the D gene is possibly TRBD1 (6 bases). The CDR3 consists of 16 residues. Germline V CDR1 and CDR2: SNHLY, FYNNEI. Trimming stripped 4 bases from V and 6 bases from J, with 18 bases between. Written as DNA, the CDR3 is TGTGCCAGCAGTGGGTCAGGGGTACGACGCTATGAAAAACTGTTTTTT. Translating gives CASSGSGVRRYEKLFF.

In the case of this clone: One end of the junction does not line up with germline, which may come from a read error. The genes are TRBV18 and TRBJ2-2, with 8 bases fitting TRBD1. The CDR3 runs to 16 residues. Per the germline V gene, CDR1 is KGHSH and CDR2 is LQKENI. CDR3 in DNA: TGTGCCAGCTCCCCACAAGACAGGGGTGCCGCCGGGGAGCTGTTTTTT. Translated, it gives CASSPQDRGAAGELFF.

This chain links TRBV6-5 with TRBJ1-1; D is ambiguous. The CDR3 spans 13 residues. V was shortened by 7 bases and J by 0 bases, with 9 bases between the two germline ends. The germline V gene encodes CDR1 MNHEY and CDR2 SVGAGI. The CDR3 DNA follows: TGTGCCAGCACCCTAAGCGTGAACACTGAAGCTTTCTTT. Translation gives CASTLSVNTEAFF.

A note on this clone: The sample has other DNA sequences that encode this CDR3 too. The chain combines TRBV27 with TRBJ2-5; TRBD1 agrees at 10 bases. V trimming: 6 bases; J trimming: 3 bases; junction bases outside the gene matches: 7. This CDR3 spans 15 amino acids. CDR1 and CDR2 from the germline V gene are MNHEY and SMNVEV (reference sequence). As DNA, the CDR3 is TGTGCCAGCAGCGCGCCGGGACAGGGGAAAGAGACCCAGTACTTC. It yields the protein CASSAPGQGKETQYF.

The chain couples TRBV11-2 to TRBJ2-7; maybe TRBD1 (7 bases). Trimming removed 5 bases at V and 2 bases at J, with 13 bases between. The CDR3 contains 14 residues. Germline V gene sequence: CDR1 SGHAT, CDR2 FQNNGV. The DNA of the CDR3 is TGTGCCAGCAGCGTGGCCAGGGGGGCCTACGAGCAGTACTTC. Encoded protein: CASSVARGAYEQYF.

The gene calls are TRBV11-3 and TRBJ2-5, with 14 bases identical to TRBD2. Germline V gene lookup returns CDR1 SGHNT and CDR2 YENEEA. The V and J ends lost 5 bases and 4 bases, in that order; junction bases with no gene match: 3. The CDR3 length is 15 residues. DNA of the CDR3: TGTGCCAGCAGCCTAGGACTAGCGGGGGGAGAGACCCAGTACTTC. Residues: CASSLGLAGGETQYF.

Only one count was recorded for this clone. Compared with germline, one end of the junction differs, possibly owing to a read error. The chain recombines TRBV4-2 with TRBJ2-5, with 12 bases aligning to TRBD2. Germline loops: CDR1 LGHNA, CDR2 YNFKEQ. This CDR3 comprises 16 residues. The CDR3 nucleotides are TGTGCCAGCAGCCGTACTAGCGGGGGGTACCAAGAGGCCCAGTACTTC. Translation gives CASSRTSGGYQEAQYF.

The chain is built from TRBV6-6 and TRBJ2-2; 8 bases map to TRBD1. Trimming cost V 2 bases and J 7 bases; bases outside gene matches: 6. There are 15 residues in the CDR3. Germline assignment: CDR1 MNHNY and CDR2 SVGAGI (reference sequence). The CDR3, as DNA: TGTGCCAGCAGTTACGGGCAGGGGGCTGTCGGGGAGCTGTTTTTT. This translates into CASSYGQGAVGELFF.

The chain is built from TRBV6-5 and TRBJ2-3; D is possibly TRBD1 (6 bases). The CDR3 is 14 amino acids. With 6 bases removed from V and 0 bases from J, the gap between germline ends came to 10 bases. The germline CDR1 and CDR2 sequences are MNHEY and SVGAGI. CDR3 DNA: TGTGCCAGCAGCCCCGACAGGAGCACAGATACGCAGTATTTT. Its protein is CASSPDRSTDTQYF.

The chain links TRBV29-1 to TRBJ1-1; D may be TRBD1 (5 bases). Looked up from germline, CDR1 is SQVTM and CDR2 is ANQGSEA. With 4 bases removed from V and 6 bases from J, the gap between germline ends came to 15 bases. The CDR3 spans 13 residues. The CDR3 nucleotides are TGCAGCGTTGTTGACAGTAAAAGATCTGAAGCTTTCTTT. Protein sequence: CSVVDSKRSEAFF.

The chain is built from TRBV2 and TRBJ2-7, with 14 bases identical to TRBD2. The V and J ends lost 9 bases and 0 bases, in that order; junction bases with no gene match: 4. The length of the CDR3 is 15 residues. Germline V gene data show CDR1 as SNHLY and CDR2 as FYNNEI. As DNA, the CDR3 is TGTGCCAGTGAGGGACTAGCGGGAGTCTCCTACGAGCAGTACTTC. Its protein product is CASEGLAGVSYEQYF.

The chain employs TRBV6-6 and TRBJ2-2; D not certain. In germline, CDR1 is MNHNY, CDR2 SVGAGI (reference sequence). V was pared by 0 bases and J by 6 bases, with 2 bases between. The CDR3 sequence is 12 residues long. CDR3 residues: CASSYSPGELFF. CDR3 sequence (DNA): TGTGCCAGCAGTTACTCCCCCGGGGAGCTGTTTTTT.

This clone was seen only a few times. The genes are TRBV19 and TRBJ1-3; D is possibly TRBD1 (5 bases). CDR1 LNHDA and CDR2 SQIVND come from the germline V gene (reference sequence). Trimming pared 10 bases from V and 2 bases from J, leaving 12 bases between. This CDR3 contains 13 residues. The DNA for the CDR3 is TGTGCCACCCAGAGGGGAACTGGAAACACCATATATTTT. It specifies CATQRGTGNTIYF.

The CDR3 coding sequence is TGCAGCGTGCGAAGCGGGACAGGGGGGAATCAGCCCCAGCATTTT. Protein sequence: CSVRSGTGGNQPQHF. The chain recombines TRBV29-1 with TRBJ1-5; 11 nucleotides line up with TRBD1. Germline values: CDR1 SQVTM, CDR2 ANQGSEA. The V gene end was trimmed by 6 bases and the J gene end by 4 bases; junction bases not matched to a gene: 8. The CDR3 length is 15 residues.

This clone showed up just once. In DNA form, the CDR3 reads TGCGCCAGCAGTGAGGGACAGAATAATTCACCCCTCCACTTT. Translation: CASSEGQNNSPLHF. V usage is TRBV10-1 and J usage is TRBJ1-6; weak D call: TRBD1 (6 bases). This CDR3 region has 14 residues. Trimming shortened V by 2 bases and J by 5 bases, and 7 bases separated the two germline ends. The germline gives CDR1 WNHNN, CDR2 SYGVQD (reference sequence).

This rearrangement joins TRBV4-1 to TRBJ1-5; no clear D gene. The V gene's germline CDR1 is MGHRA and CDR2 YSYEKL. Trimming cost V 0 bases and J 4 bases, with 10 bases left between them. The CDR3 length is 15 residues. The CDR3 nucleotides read TGCGCCAGCAGCCAAGATACCGTAATTAATCAGCCCCAGCATTTT. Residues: CASSQDTVINQPQHF.

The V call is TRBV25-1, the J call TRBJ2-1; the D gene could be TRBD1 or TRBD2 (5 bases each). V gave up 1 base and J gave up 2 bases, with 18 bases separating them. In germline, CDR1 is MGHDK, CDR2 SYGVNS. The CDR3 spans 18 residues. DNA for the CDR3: TGTGCCAGCAGTGAATCCAAAACCCAGGGACCCCCCTACAATGAGCAGTTCTTC. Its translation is CASSESKTQGPPYNEQFF.

The CDR3 DNA reads TGTGCCAGCAGTGAGGGCTCGGCAGGGGGCGCGAATACGCAGTATTTT. This gives the protein CASSEGSAGGANTQYF. The gene calls are TRBV6-1 and TRBJ2-3; TRBD1 aligns across 8 bases. Per germline, CDR1 MNHNS and CDR2 SASEGT. There are 16 residues in the CDR3. The V gene end was trimmed by 3 bases and the J gene end by 7 bases; junction bases not matched to a gene: 12.

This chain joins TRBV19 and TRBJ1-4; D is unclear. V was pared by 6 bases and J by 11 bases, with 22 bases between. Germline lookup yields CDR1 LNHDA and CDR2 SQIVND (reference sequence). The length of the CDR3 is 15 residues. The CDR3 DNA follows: TGTGCCAGTAGGCGAACGCAGCAACTCGTGGGGAAACTGTTTTTT. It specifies CASRRTQQLVGKLFF.

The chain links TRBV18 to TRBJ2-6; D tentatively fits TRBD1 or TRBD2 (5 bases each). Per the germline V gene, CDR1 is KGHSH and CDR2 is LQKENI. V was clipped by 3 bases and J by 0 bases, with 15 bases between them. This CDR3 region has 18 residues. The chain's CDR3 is CASSPRGGGPSGANVLTF. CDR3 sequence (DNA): TGTGCCAGCTCACCCCGGGGCGGCGGGCCCTCTGGGGCCAACGTCCTGACTTTC.

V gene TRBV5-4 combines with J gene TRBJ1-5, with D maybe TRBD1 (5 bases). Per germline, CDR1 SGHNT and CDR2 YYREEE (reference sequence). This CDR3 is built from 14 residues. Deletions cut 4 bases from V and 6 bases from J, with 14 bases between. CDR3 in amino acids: CASSLGGEGQPQHF. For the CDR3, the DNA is TGTGCCAGCAGCCTCGGAGGGGAGGGTCAGCCCCAGCATTTT.

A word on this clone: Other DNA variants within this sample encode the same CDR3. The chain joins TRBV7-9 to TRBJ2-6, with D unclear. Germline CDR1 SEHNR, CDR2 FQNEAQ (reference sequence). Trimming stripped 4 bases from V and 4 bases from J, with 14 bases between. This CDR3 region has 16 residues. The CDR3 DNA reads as TGTGCCAGCAGCTCAGCAAAGGTCTCGGGGGCCAACGTCCTGACTTTC. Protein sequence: CASSSAKVSGANVLTF.

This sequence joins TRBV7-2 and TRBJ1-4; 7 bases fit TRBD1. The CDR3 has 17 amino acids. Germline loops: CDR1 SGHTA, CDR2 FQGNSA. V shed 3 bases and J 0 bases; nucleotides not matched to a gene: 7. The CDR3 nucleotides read TGTGCCAGCAGCTTGATGGGGACAGATGCAACTAATGAAAAACTGTTTTTT. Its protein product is CASSLMGTDATNEKLFF.